This note documents a single T cell receptor beta chain sequence. Its cognate antigen is unknown. The table came from immunoSEQ multiplex PCR; TCRdb's copy has only in-frame clones and leaves some out. This sample has roughly 490,000 clones, with roughly 78% found just once. Germline V CDR1 and CDR2: SGHTA, FQGNSA. The CDR3 runs 15 residues. This entry belongs to a study of shared clonotypes between healthy human individuals. The study, taken as a whole, reports: How much donors shared clonotypes was expected to be affected by sequencing depth. Few donors limited the genetic and exposure-history diversity represented.

Recent acute infections and vaccinations were absent in the healthy HIV-negative adult donors. The source is a woman aged 40 to 50 in good health. Some clones in this sample may be carry-over from other donors' samples. Sample: PBMCs. V and J are TRBV7-2 and TRBJ2-5; 7 bases map to TRBD2. The J call may not be correct, given that the DNA end is closer to TRBJ2-7. DNA of the CDR3: TGTGCCAGCAGGCCGAACTGGGAGGGCACCTACGAGCAGTACTTC. Its protein is CASRPNWEGTYEQYF.